This TCR beta chain was identified in a study of cytomegalovirus exposure and HLA in healthy donors. The V end was cut by 5 bases, the J end by 2 bases, with 15 bases between. CDR1 is SGHTA, CDR2 FQGTGA, per germline. The CDR3 is 15 residues long. This clone was picked up a small number of times. The PCR made use of 60 Vbeta and 13 Jbeta primers. The data were produced by immunoSEQ multiplex PCR, yet TCRdb's version contains in-frame clones alone and is incomplete. There are about 160,000 clones in the sample; approximately 80% occur only once, and about 3.8% lies in the top ten. Those who donated were healthy bone marrow donors.

The origin of this receptor is a man in his thirties or forties in good health and CMV-seropositive. Sequenced material: PBMCs. V and J are TRBV7-3 and TRBJ2-5; no clear D gene. The CDR3 coding sequence is TGTGCCAGCAGCCCCCCCGGCGGAAGACAAGAGACCCAGTACTTC. This sequence encodes CASSPPGGRQETQYF.